What follows describes a single T cell receptor beta chain. What it binds is not known. The study ran its PCR with 60 Vbeta and 13 Jbeta primers. Sequencing was performed with immunoSEQ multiplex PCR; in TCRdb, only in-frame clones are kept and a portion is missing. The sample carries roughly 140,000 clones, 79% recorded once. Samples came from healthy bone marrow donors. After removal of 5 bases from V and 1 base from J, the junction contained 8 bases not matched to a gene. This CDR3 region has 16 residues. Germline values: CDR1 SEHNR, CDR2 FQNEAQ (reference sequence). The sample is drawn from a study of cytomegalovirus exposure and HLA in healthy donors. General study results and limits: A highly shared variant cluster was judged a likely technical artifact. Most observed TCR sequences were rare, whereas some public TCRs were detected in many donors.

The source material was PBMCs. The J gene is TRBJ1-1, the V gene TRBV7-9; TRBD1 matches at 9 bases. This receptor was obtained from a woman in her thirties or forties in good health and CMV-seropositive. CDR3 protein: CASSRWTGVENTEAFF. The CDR3 DNA follows: TGTGCCAGCAGCCGTTGGACAGGGGTCGAGAACACTGAAGCTTTCTTT.